These 21 T cell receptor beta chains share one sample of origin, sequenced in a study of blood T cell repertoires in COVID-19. This table comes from immunoSEQ multiplex PCR, and its TCRdb copy is limited to in-frame clones, with some not included. The sample shows more than 300,000 clones, almost 90% of them seen only once. What was sequenced was peripheral blood. Receptors were obtained from a woman in her sixties or seventies with COVID-19, enrolled during active disease.

This chain uses TRBV7-2 with TRBJ2-7; TRBD1 agrees at 10 bases. Losses at the gene ends were 5 bases for V and 4 bases for J; bases not matched to a gene: 8. CDR1 and CDR2 (germline): SGHTA, FQGNSA. The CDR3 has 15 residues. CDR3 residues: CASSMGQGIRYEQYF. CDR3 nucleotide sequence: TGTGCCAGCAGCATGGGACAGGGGATAAGATACGAGCAGTACTTC.

CDR3 DNA: TGTGCCAGCAGTTACTCGTTCACCGAAGGGGGTTCACCCCTCCACTTT. It translates to CASSYSFTEGGSPLHF. The rearrangement links TRBV6-5 to TRBJ1-6; possibly TRBD1 for D (6 bases). Trimming left V 0 bases short and J 9 bases short, with 15 bases between. Looked up from germline, CDR1 is MNHEY and CDR2 is SVGAGI. CDR3 length: 16 amino acids.

Concerning this clone itself: Other DNA sequences in the sample encode the same CDR3. The V gene is TRBV5-1, the J gene TRBJ2-7; TRBD1 matches 7 bases. Germline V gene lookup returns CDR1 SGHRS and CDR2 YFSETQ. The CDR3 is made up of 13 amino acids. The V and J ends lost 0 bases and 3 bases, in that order; junction bases with no gene match: 0. The CDR3 region has the DNA TGCGCCAGCAGCTTGGACAGGGGCTACGAGCAGTACTTC. It is translated as CASSLDRGYEQYF.

The J gene is TRBJ1-2, the V gene TRBV3-1 (or the pseudogene TRBV3-2); TRBD1 aligns across 7 bases. Trimming at V came to 8 bases and at J to 6 bases, leaving 9 bases not matched to a gene. Germline loops: CDR1 LGHDT, CDR2 YNNKEL (reference sequence). The CDR3 has 13 residues. For the CDR3, the DNA is TGTGCCAGCCATTGGTTAGGGGGCAATGGCTACACCTTC. As protein: CASHWLGGNGYTF.

V is TRBV29-1 and J is TRBJ1-1, with D possibly matching TRBD1 (6 bases). Per the germline V gene, CDR1 is SQVTM and CDR2 is ANQGSEA. This CDR3 contains 13 residues. Trimming took off 7 bases at V and 5 bases at J, with 17 bases between the two ends. The CDR3, as DNA: TGCAGCGCTTCGGGGGGGGCAGTAACTGAAGCTTTCTTT. Residues: CSASGGAVTEAFF.

This clone was detected only once. This chain connects TRBV5-1 to TRBJ1-2; no clear D. The CDR3 has 16 amino acids. Trimming removed 0 bases at V and 4 bases at J, with 16 bases between. CDR1 is SGHRS and CDR2 is YFSETQ in the germline V gene. In DNA form, the CDR3 reads TGCGCCAGCAGCTTGGCCACGGGGTACTCCTCCTATGGCTACACCTTC. This encodes CASSLATGYSSYGYTF.

The chain recombines TRBV11-3 with TRBJ2-1, with D possibly TRBD2 on 5 matching bases. This CDR3 spans 14 amino acids. V lost 4 bases and J lost 2, with 9 bases in between. Germline CDR1 and CDR2: SGHNT and YENEEA. CDR3 amino acids: CASSSSGTYNEQFF. The CDR3 coding sequence is TGTGCCAGCAGCTCCTCCGGGACCTACAATGAGCAGTTCTTC.

This chain links TRBV11-3 with TRBJ2-7, with D tentatively TRBD1 (5 bases). Germline V lookup: CDR1 SGHNT, CDR2 YENEEA. The CDR3 covers 12 residues. The V and J ends lost 5 bases and 10 bases respectively, with 15 bases between them. The CDR3, as DNA: TGTGCCAGCAGCCGCGGCCAGGGCGACCAGTACTTC. This gives the protein CASSRGQGDQYF.

This clone was detected only once. V gene TRBV7-8 combines with J gene TRBJ1-1, with D tentatively TRBD1 (5 bases). Germline V gene data show CDR1 as SGHVS and CDR2 as FQNEAQ. The CDR3 has 17 amino acids. The V gene lost 3 bases and the J gene lost 4 bases, with 21 bases spanning the gap. For the CDR3, the DNA is TGTGCCAGCAGCTTTCCTAGCCAGGAGGGTAGGGGCACTGAAGCTTTCTTT. Amino acid sequence: CASSFPSQEGRGTEAFF.

The chain combines TRBV5-1 with TRBJ2-1; 11 bases are shared with TRBD2. Trimming cost V 4 bases and J 3 bases; bases outside gene matches: 3. The CDR3 sequence is 15 residues long. In germline, CDR1 is SGHRS, CDR2 YFSETQ. The CDR3, as DNA: TGCGCCAGCAGCAAACTAGCGGGGGACTACAATGAGCAGTTCTTC. Translation gives CASSKLAGDYNEQFF.

The CDR3: CASSLDGDQPQHF. CDR3 DNA: TGTGCCAGCAGCTTAGACGGGGATCAGCCCCAGCATTTT. The gene calls are TRBV11-1 and TRBJ1-5, with no clear D. The germline gives CDR1 SGHAT, CDR2 FQDESV (reference sequence). Trimming cost V 1 base and J 5 bases, with 6 bases left between them. CDR3 length equals 13 residues. Combining the CDR3 with reference TRBV11-1 and TRBJ1-5 gives the whole variable domain EAEVAQSPRYKITEKSQAVAFWCDPISGHATLYWYRQILGQGPELLVQFQDESVVDDSQLPKDRFSAERLKGVDSTLKIQPAELGDSAMYLCASSLDGDQPQHFGDGTRLSIL.

The chain employs TRBV2 and TRBJ1-1, with D perhaps matching TRBD1 (5 bases). The length of the CDR3 is 16 residues. The V and J ends lost 3 bases and 3 bases respectively, with 17 bases between them. Germline V gene sequence: CDR1 SNHLY, CDR2 FYNNEI. The CDR3 region has the DNA TGTGCCAGCAGTGACCGGGGAGGGGAAGTGGACACTGAAGCTTTCTTT. It encodes CASSDRGGEVDTEAFF.

This sequence joins TRBV4-1 and TRBJ1-5; D gene unclear. Germline assignment: CDR1 MGHRA and CDR2 YSYEKL. V lost 1 base, J lost 4 bases, and 14 bases lay in between. The CDR3 extends over 16 amino acids. CDR3 loop: CASSQAPRGRNQPQHF. The CDR3 DNA reads as TGCGCCAGCAGCCAAGCTCCCCGCGGGAGAAATCAGCCCCAGCATTTT.

Here the CDR3 reads CASRDSYQPQHF. The CDR3 DNA reads as TGTGCCAGCCGGGACAGCTATCAGCCCCAGCATTTT. This chain joins TRBV28 and TRBJ1-5; 7 positions agree with TRBD1. This CDR3 region has 12 residues. The V and J ends lost 8 bases and 5 bases, in that order; junction bases with no gene match: 3. Germline CDR1 is MDHEN and CDR2 is SYDVKM.

This clone has ten or more counts. This chain uses TRBV6-2 or TRBV6-3 with TRBJ2-7, with a possible D match to TRBD1 (5 bases). CDR3 size: 17 residues. V gave up 3 bases and J gave up 2 bases, with 20 bases separating them. Germline-derived CDR1 and CDR2 are MNHEY and SVGEGT. The CDR3 is CASSYPAGPTLTYEQYF. The CDR3 DNA reads TGTGCCAGCAGTTATCCCGCAGGGCCGACCCTTACCTACGAGCAGTACTTC.

The V call is TRBV5-1, the J call TRBJ1-1, with 7 positions matching TRBD1. Germline CDR1 SGHRS, CDR2 YFSETQ. V lost 4 bases to trimming and J lost 2 bases; unmatched junction nucleotides: 5. This CDR3 has 14 amino acids. This CDR3 is CASSRQGGNTEAFF. In DNA, the CDR3 is TGCGCCAGCAGCCGCCAGGGGGGTAACACTGAAGCTTTCTTT.

This sequence joins TRBV3-1 (or the pseudogene TRBV3-2) and TRBJ2-5; D uncertain. V gave up 1 base and J gave up 5 bases, with 11 bases separating them. This CDR3 has 14 amino acids. CDR1 LGHDT and CDR2 YNNKEL come from the germline V gene (reference sequence). CDR3 region: CASSQAHNLETQYF. The CDR3 bases are TGTGCCAGCAGCCAAGCCCACAATCTCGAGACCCAGTACTTC.

The genes are TRBV6-5 and TRBJ1-1; TRBD1 is a possible D gene (6 bases). The V end lost 6 bases, the J end lost 1 base, and 9 bases lay between the germline ends. The CDR3 is 13 residues long. Germline lookup yields CDR1 MNHEY and CDR2 SVGAGI. The CDR3 sequence is CASRDSQNTEAFF. The CDR3 DNA reads TGTGCCAGCAGGGACAGCCAGAACACTGAAGCTTTCTTT.

The chain combines TRBV28 with TRBJ1-1; TRBD1 aligns across 7 bases. Germline assignment: CDR1 MDHEN and CDR2 SYDVKM. The CDR3 totals 18 residues. J lost 0 bases, V lost 2 bases, and 12 bases had no gene match. This CDR3 is CASSLTPDRDFLNTEAFF. CDR3 nucleotides: TGTGCCAGCAGTTTAACCCCTGACAGGGACTTCTTGAACACTGAAGCTTTCTTT.

The chain is built from TRBV6-5 and TRBJ1-1, with D possibly matching TRBD1 (6 bases). Trimming stripped 6 bases from V and 4 bases from J, with 12 bases between. CDR1 is MNHEY and CDR2 is SVGAGI in the germline V gene. The length of the CDR3 is 13 residues. CDR3 sequence: CASSPGQSTEAFF. As DNA, the CDR3 is TGTGCCAGCAGCCCCGGACAGAGCACTGAAGCTTTCTTT.

The CDR3 sequence: CASSSPPERGWFDTQYF. CDR3 nucleotide sequence: TGTGCCAGCAGCTCCCCTCCGGAGCGGGGGTGGTTTGATACGCAGTATTTT. V gene TRBV5-5 combines with J gene TRBJ2-3; 8 positions agree with TRBD2. The length of the CDR3 is 17 residues. V trimming: 3 bases; J trimming: 6 bases; junction bases outside the gene matches: 15. CDR1 and CDR2 (germline): SGHKS, YYEKEE (reference sequence).